This T cell receptor (beta chain) stems from a study of T cell clonotyping in hematopoietic cell transplantation. Using immunoSEQ multiplex PCR, the repertoire was profiled, and TCRdb retains in-frame clones only, with some absent. The sample yields 25,000 to 30,000 clones, approximately 77% seen once. Germline V gene data show CDR1 as MDHEN and CDR2 as SYDVKM. V lost 8 bases and J lost 9, with 17 bases in between. The CDR3 contains 12 residues. Time point noted: recipient sample about 28 days before transplant, after cytoreduction. Samples: about 28 days before transplant, then days 30, 100 and 180 after. This clone occurred once.

Specimen: peripheral blood mononuclear cells, collected before stem cell transplant. The TCR sequence derives from a man aged 35 to 55 with acute myeloid leukemia. Some clones in this sample may be carry-over from other donors' samples. This chain links TRBV28 with TRBJ2-7; TRBD1 is a possible D gene (7 bases). The CDR3 sequence: CASSDREDGQYF. The CDR3 bases are TGTGCCAGCTCAGACAGGGAGGATGGGCAGTACTTC.